The clone carrying this TCR beta chain has just a few counts. The antigen is not known. The primer mix had 60 Vbeta and 13 Jbeta primers. Some clones are missing from TCRdb's copy, which holds only in-frame ones; the method was immunoSEQ multiplex PCR. The table lists some 110,000 clones, about 80% of them singletons, with approximately 2% in the top ten. The sample comes from a study of cytomegalovirus exposure and HLA in healthy donors. Study conclusions and caveats: Sequencing depth roughly uniform across donors was assumed in presence/absence analyses. Most subjects had HLA-A and HLA-B alleles reportedly predicted accurately by TCR beta sequences. Indistinguishable V segments, including TRBV6-2 and TRBV6-3, were excluded.

The V gene's germline CDR1 is MGHRA and CDR2 YSYEKL. This CDR3 is built from 15 residues. Trimming left V 4 bases short and J 8 bases short, with 18 bases between. The gene calls are TRBV4-1 and TRBJ2-1; D may be TRBD2 (7 bases). Sequencing was done on a sample of PBMCs. The TCR comes from a young man in good health and CMV-seronegative. The CDR3 nucleotides read TGCGCCAGCAGCCTATGGGACGGCGGGGGCGATGAGCAGTTCTTC. It encodes CASSLWDGGGDEQFF.